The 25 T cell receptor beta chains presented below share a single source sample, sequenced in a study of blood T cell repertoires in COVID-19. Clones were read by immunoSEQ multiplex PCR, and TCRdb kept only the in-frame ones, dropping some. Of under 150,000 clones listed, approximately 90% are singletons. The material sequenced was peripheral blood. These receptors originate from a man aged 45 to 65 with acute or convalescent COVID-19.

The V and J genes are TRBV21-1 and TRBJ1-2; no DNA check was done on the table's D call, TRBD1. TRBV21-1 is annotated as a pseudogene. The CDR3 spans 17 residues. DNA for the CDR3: TGTGCCAGCAGCAAATATCAGGGGGGACTTGATAACTATGGCTACACCTTC. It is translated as CASSKYQGGLDNYGYTF.

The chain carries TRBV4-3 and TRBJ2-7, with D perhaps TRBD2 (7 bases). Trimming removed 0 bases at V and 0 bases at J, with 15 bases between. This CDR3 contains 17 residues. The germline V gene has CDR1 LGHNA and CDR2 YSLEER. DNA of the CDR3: TGCGCCAGCAGCCAAGATACGGGGGGCCCCAGCTCCTACGAGCAGTACTTC. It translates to CASSQDTGGPSSYEQYF.

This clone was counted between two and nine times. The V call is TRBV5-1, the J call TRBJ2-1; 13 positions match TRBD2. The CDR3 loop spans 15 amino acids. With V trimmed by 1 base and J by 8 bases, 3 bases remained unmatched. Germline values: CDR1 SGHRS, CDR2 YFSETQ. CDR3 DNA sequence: TGCGCCAGCAGCTTGAGACTAGCGGGAGGTGATGAGCAGTTCTTC. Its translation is CASSLRLAGGDEQFF.

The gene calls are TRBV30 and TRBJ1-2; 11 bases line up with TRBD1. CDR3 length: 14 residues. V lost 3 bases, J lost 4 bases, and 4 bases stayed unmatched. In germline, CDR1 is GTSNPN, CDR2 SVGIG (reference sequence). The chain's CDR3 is CAWSGQGAGYGYTF. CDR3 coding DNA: TGTGCCTGGAGCGGACAGGGGGCGGGCTATGGCTACACCTTC.

CDR3: CASSSNYAGVTGITEAFF. As DNA, the CDR3 is TGCGCCAGCAGCTCGAATTACGCTGGGGTGACAGGGATCACTGAAGCTTTCTTT. The chain combines TRBV5-1 with TRBJ1-1; 7 positions match TRBD1. V lost 3 bases and J lost 4; bases outside the gene matches: 18. Germline CDR1 reads SGHRS; CDR2 reads YFSETQ. This CDR3 contains 18 residues.

CDR3 bases: TGCGCCAGCAGCCAAGAGGGAGGGTTGGGAGATAATTCACCCCTCCACTTT. Translating it yields CASSQEGGLGDNSPLHF. This rearrangement joins TRBV4-1 to TRBJ1-6; D is unclear. Looked up from germline, CDR1 is MGHRA and CDR2 is YSYEKL. This CDR3 has 17 amino acids. Trimming cost V 0 bases and J 5 bases, with 14 bases left between them.

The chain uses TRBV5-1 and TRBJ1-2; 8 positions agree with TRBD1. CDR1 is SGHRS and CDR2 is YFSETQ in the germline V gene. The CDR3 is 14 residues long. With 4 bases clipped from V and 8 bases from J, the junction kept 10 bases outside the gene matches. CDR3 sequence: CASSVTGDLSGYTF. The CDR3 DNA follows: TGCGCCAGCAGCGTGACAGGGGACCTCTCGGGCTACACCTTC.

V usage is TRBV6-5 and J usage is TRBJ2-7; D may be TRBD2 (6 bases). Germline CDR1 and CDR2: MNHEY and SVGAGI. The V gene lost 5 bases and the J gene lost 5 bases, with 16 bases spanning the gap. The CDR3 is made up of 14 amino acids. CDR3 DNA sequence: TGTGCCAGCAGTAGAGCTGGAGGGAACAACGAGCAGTACTTC. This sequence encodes CASSRAGGNNEQYF.

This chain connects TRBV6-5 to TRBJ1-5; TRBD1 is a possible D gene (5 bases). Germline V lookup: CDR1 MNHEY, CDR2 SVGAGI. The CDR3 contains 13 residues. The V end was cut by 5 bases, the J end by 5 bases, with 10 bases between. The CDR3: CASSMVQDQPQHF. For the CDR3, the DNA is TGTGCCAGCAGTATGGTACAGGATCAGCCCCAGCATTTT.

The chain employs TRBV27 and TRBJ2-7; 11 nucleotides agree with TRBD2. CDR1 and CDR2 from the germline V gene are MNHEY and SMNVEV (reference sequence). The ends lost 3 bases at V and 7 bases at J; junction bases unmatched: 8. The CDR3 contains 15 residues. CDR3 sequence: CASSFIAGGPREQYF. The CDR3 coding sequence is TGTGCCAGCAGTTTTATAGCGGGAGGGCCTCGGGAGCAGTACTTC.

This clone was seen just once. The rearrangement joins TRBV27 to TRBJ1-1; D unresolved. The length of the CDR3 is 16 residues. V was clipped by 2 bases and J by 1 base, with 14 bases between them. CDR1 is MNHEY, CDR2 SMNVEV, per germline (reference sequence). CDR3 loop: CASSLKDTMRNTEAFF. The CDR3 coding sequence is TGTGCCAGCAGTTTAAAAGACACGATGCGGAACACTGAAGCTTTCTTT.

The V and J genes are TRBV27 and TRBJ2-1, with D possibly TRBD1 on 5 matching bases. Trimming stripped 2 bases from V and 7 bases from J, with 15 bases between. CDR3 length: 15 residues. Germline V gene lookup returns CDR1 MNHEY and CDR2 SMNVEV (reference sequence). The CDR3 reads CASSLMAGSGNEQFF. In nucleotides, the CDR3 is TGTGCCAGCAGTTTAATGGCAGGGTCTGGTAATGAGCAGTTCTTC.

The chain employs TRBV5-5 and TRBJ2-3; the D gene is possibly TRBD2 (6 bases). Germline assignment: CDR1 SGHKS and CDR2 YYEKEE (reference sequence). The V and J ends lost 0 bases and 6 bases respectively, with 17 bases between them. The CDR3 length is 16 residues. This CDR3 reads CASSLGSGVGLDTQYF. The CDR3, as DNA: TGTGCCAGCAGCTTGGGATCGGGGGTGGGGTTGGATACGCAGTATTTT.

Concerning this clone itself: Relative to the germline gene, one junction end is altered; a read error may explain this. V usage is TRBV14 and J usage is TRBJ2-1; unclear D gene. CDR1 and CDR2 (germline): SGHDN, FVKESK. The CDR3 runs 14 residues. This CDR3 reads CASSQGISYNEQFF. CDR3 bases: TGTGCCAGCAGCCAAGGAATTTCCTATAATGAGCAGTTCTTC.

CDR3 loop: CASEISGNEQFF. The CDR3 region has the DNA TGTGCCAGCGAAATTAGCGGGAATGAGCAGTTCTTC. The chain employs TRBV2 and TRBJ2-1; 7 bases match TRBD2. Germline CDR1 is SNHLY and CDR2 is FYNNEI. This CDR3 spans 12 amino acids. V trimming: 8 bases; J trimming: 7 bases; junction bases outside the gene matches: 5.

CDR3 DNA sequence: TGTGCCAGCAGTAACCAGGGGGCCGGGGAGCTGTTTTTT. This translates into CASSNQGAGELFF. This chain links TRBV6-6 with TRBJ2-2; 7 bases line up with TRBD1. Germline loops: CDR1 MNHNY, CDR2 SVGAGI (reference sequence). This CDR3 has 13 residues. The ends lost 5 bases at V and 6 bases at J; junction bases unmatched: 3.

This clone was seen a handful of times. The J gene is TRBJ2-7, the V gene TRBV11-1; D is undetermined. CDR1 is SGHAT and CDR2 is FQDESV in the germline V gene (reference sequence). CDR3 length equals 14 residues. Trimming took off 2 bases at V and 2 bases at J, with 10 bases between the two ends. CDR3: CASSLKLFAYEQYF. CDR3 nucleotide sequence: TGTGCCAGCAGCTTAAAACTATTCGCCTACGAGCAGTACTTC. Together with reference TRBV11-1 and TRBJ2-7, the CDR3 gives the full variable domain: EAEVAQSPRYKITEKSQAVAFWCDPISGHATLYWYRQILGQGPELLVQFQDESVVDDSQLPKDRFSAERLKGVDSTLKIQPAELGDSAMYLCASSLKLFAYEQYFGPGTRLTVT.

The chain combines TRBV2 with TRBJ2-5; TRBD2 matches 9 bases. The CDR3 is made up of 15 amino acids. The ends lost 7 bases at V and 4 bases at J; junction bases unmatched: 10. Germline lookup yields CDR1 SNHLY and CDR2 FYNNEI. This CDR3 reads CASTVAGVSRETQYF. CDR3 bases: TGTGCCAGCACCGTAGCGGGAGTAAGTCGAGAGACCCAGTACTTC.

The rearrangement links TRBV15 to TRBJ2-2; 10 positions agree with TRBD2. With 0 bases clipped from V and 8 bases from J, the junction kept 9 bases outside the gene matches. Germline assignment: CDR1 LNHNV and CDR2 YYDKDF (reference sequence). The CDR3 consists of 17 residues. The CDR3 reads CATSRDLLAGEVGELFF. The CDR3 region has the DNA TGTGCCACCAGCAGAGATTTGCTAGCGGGAGAGGTGGGGGAGCTGTTTTTT.

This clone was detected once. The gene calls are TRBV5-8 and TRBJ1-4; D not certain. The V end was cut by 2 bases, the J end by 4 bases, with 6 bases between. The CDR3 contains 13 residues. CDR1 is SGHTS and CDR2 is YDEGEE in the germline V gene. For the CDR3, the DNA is TGTGCCAGCAGCTTTGTCCATAATGAAAAACTGTTTTTT. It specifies CASSFVHNEKLFF.

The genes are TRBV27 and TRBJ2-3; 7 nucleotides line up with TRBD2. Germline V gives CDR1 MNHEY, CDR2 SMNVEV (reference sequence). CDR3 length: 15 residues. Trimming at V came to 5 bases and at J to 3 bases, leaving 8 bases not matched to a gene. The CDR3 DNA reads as TGTGCCAGCAGTATCCAACTAGCGCTAACAGATACGCAGTATTTT. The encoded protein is CASSIQLALTDTQYF.

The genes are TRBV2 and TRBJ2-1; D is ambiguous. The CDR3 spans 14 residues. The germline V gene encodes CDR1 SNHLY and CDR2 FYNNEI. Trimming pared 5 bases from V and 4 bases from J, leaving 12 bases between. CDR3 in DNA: TGTGCCAGCAGTAGATTCACACGTTACAATGAGCAGTTCTTC. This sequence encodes CASSRFTRYNEQFF. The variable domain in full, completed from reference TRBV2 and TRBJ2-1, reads EPEVTQTPSHQVTQMGQEVILRCVPISNHLYFYWYRQILGQKVEFLVSFYNNEISEKSEIFDDQFSVERPDGSNFTLKIRSTKLEDSAMYFCASSRFTRYNEQFFGPGTRLTVL.

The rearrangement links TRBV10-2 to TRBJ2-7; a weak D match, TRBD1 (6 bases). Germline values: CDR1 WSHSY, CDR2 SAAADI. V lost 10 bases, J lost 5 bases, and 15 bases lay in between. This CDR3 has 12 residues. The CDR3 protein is CATSLGANEQYF. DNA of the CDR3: TGCGCCACCTCCTTGGGGGCGAACGAGCAGTACTTC.

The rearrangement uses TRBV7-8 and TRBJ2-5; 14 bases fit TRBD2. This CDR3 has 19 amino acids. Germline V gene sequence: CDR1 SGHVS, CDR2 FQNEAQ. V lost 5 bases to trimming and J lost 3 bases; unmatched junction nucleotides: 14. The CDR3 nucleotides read TGTGCCAGCAGCCGAGCCTGGGGACTAGCGGGAGTCGGGGAAGAGACCCAGTACTTC. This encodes CASSRAWGLAGVGEETQYF.

This CDR3 is CASSPRGNTEAFF. CDR3 DNA: TGTGCCAGCAGCCCCAGGGGGAACACTGAAGCTTTCTTT. The chain links TRBV11-1 to TRBJ1-1; a possible D gene is TRBD1 (6 bases). The length of the CDR3 is 13 residues. Germline lookup yields CDR1 SGHAT and CDR2 FQDESV (reference sequence). V was shortened by 5 bases and J by 1 base, with 8 bases between the two germline ends. Using reference TRBV11-1 and TRBJ1-1 for the parts outside the CDR3, the full variable domain is EAEVAQSPRYKITEKSQAVAFWCDPISGHATLYWYRQILGQGPELLVQFQDESVVDDSQLPKDRFSAERLKGVDSTLKIQPAELGDSAMYLCASSPRGNTEAFFGQGTRLTVV.